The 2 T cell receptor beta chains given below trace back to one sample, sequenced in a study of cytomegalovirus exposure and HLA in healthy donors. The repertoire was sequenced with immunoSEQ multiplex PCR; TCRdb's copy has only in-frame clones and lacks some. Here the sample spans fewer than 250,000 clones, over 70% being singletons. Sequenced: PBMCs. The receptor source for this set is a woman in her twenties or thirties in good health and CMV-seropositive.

The CDR3 here is CASSLDPSGVVRQFF. Here the CDR3 DNA reads TGTGCCAGCAGCTTAGATCCTAGCGGCGTAGTGAGGCAGTTCTTC. The chain has TRBV11-2 and TRBJ2-1; 7 positions match TRBD2. V shed 0 bases and J 12 bases; nucleotides not matched to a gene: 11. This CDR3 is 15 amino acids long. From germline, CDR1 is SGHAT and CDR2 FQNNGV.

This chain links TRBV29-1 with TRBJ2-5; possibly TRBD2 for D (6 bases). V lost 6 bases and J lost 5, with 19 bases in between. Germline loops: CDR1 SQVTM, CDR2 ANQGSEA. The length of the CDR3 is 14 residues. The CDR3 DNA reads TGCAGCGTCTTCGGGCGGGATGCCCTGGAGACCCAGTACTTC. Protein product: CSVFGRDALETQYF.